This entry lists 25 T cell receptor beta chains sequenced from one sample in a study of blood T cell repertoires in COVID-19. Data came from immunoSEQ multiplex PCR; TCRdb stores just in-frame clones and leaves some out. Of roughly 200,000 clones in the sample, roughly 91% were seen once. The specimen was PBMCs or T cells enriched from blood (not recorded which). All receptors come from a woman younger than 45 with acute COVID-19.

V and J are TRBV6-2 or TRBV6-3 and TRBJ1-3; 7 positions agree with TRBD1. The germline V gene has CDR1 MNHEY and CDR2 SVGEGT. This CDR3 spans 15 amino acids. After removal of 6 bases from V and 0 bases from J, the junction contained 5 bases not matched to a gene. CDR3 amino acids: CASSRGTVSGNTIYF. DNA for the CDR3: TGTGCCAGCAGCCGCGGGACAGTCTCTGGAAACACCATATATTTT.

As regards this clone: At the DNA level, this CDR3 is encoded by other sequences in the same sample as well. This chain connects TRBV15 to TRBJ2-7; TRBD1 is a possible D gene (6 bases). Trimming pared 0 bases from V and 3 bases from J, leaving 6 bases between. Germline-derived CDR1 and CDR2 are LNHNV and YYDKDF (reference sequence). The CDR3 totals 13 residues. The CDR3 DNA sequence: TGTGCCACCAGCAGAGACAGGGGCTACGAGCAGTACTTC. It codes for CATSRDRGYEQYF. The whole variable domain, remainder taken from reference TRBV15 and TRBJ2-7, is DAMVIQNPRYQVTQFGKPVTLSCSQTLNHNVMYWYQQKSSQAPKLLFHYYDKDFNNEADTPDNFQSRRPNTSFCFLDIRSPGLGDTAMYLCATSRDRGYEQYFGPGTRLTVT.

This clone was counted only a few times. The chain carries TRBV2 and TRBJ1-1, with D perhaps matching TRBD1 (6 bases). Deletions cut 5 bases from V and 4 bases from J, with 11 bases between. The germline V gene encodes CDR1 SNHLY and CDR2 FYNNEI. This CDR3 has 13 amino acids. As DNA, the CDR3 is TGTGCCAGCAGTTACAGGGAAGGCACTGAAGCTTTCTTT. Encoded protein: CASSYREGTEAFF.

The V and J genes are TRBV2 and TRBJ2-3; tentatively, D is TRBD2 (5 bases). The germline CDR1 and CDR2 sequences are SNHLY and FYNNEI. V lost 8 bases and J lost 0, with 15 bases in between. The CDR3 consists of 15 residues. In nucleotides, the CDR3 is TGTGCCAGCTCCCCTTTCGGGGTGAGCACAGATACGCAGTATTTT. Amino acids: CASSPFGVSTDTQYF. Drawing the rest from reference TRBV2 and TRBJ2-3, the complete variable domain is EPEVTQTPSHQVTQMGQEVILRCVPISNHLYFYWYRQILGQKVEFLVSFYNNEISEKSEIFDDQFSVERPDGSNFTLKIRSTKLEDSAMYFCASSPFGVSTDTQYFGPGTRLTVL.

The chain combines TRBV7-2 with TRBJ2-1; possibly TRBD2 for D (6 bases). Germline V gene data show CDR1 as SGHTA and CDR2 as FQGNSA. The V end lost 1 base, the J end lost 8 bases, and 15 bases lay between the germline ends. The CDR3 length is 15 residues. The chain's CDR3 is CASSLVAAGLDEQFF. CDR3 nucleotide sequence: TGTGCCAGCAGCTTAGTCGCGGCGGGGCTCGATGAGCAGTTCTTC. The variable domain in full, with the rest retrieved from reference TRBV7-2 and TRBJ2-1, is GAGVSQSPSNKVTEKGKDVELRCDPISGHTALYWYRQSLGQGLEFLIYFQGNSAPDKSGLPSDRFSAERTGGSVSTLTIQRTQQEDSAVYLCASSLVAAGLDEQFFGPGTRLTVL.

The chain links TRBV7-9 to TRBJ2-7; the match to TRBD1 covers 7 bases. The J segment lost 5 bases and the V segment lost 4 bases, leaving 14 bases of the junction unmatched. The CDR3 runs to 16 residues. From germline, CDR1 is SEHNR and CDR2 FQNEAQ (reference sequence). As DNA, the CDR3 is TGTGCCAGCAGCTCGGTCGGGACAGCCTCACGGGACGAGCAGTACTTC. It yields the protein CASSSVGTASRDEQYF.

The chain couples TRBV7-3 to TRBJ2-2; TRBD1 agrees at 7 bases. The germline gives CDR1 SGHTA, CDR2 FQGTGA. After removal of 5 bases from V and 4 bases from J, the junction contained 13 bases not matched to a gene. This CDR3 has 17 amino acids. The CDR3 DNA follows: TGTGCCAGCAGCCAATTTGGGACACAGGGGACCACCGGGGAGCTGTTTTTT. This encodes CASSQFGTQGTTGELFF.

J is TRBJ2-5 and V is TRBV15; a possible D gene is TRBD2 (5 bases). CDR1 and CDR2 from the germline V gene are LNHNV and YYDKDF (reference sequence). The length of the CDR3 is 15 residues. The V gene lost 3 bases and the J gene lost 4 bases, with 15 bases spanning the gap. CDR3 in amino acids: CATSRVPVEGETQYF. CDR3 sequence (DNA): TGTGCCACCAGCAGGGTGCCGGTCGAGGGAGAGACCCAGTACTTC.

J is TRBJ2-1 and V is TRBV19; D may be TRBD2 (6 bases). CDR1 LNHDA and CDR2 SQIVND come from the germline V gene (reference sequence). CDR3 length equals 16 residues. V was cut by 3 bases and J by 2 bases, with 14 bases left in between. The CDR3 loop reads CASSIEIAGTYNEQFF. The CDR3 DNA reads as TGTGCCAGTAGTATTGAGATCGCGGGGACCTACAATGAGCAGTTCTTC.

Here the CDR3 DNA reads TGTGCCAGCAGGTTACCCGGGACAGGTACTCAAGAGACCCAGTACTTC. Translation: CASRLPGTGTQETQYF. The gene calls are TRBV7-8 and TRBJ2-5; 8 bases line up with TRBD1. V was pared by 6 bases and J by 2 bases, with 11 bases of the junction left unmatched. The germline gives CDR1 SGHVS, CDR2 FQNEAQ. CDR3 length: 16 amino acids.

This chain uses TRBV6-4 with TRBJ1-1; TRBD1 agrees at 8 bases. The CDR3 length is 14 residues. V lost 6 bases and J lost 3; bases outside the gene matches: 6. Per germline, CDR1 MRHNA and CDR2 SNTAGT. CDR3 protein: CASRLTGEDTEAFF. The CDR3 bases are TGTGCCAGCAGATTGACAGGGGAAGACACTGAAGCTTTCTTT.

The chain links TRBV2 to TRBJ2-5; possible D gene TRBD1, 5 bases. The V gene lost 7 bases and the J gene lost 3 bases, with 9 bases spanning the gap. The CDR3 covers 12 residues. Germline values: CDR1 SNHLY, CDR2 FYNNEI. DNA for the CDR3: TGTGCCAGCACCGCGACAGAAGAGACCCAGTACTTC. Translated, it gives CASTATEETQYF.

V and J are TRBV28 and TRBJ2-2, with 9 positions matching TRBD1. With 4 bases clipped from V and 0 bases from J, the junction kept 6 bases outside the gene matches. This CDR3 is built from 17 residues. Germline V lookup: CDR1 MDHEN, CDR2 SYDVKM. CDR3 amino acids: CASSYIYRGPNTGELFF. The CDR3 coding sequence is TGTGCCAGCAGTTATATCTACAGGGGGCCGAACACCGGGGAGCTGTTTTTT.

This clone appeared once. Just one base apart from a much larger clone, this may be a read error. The sample holds other DNA sequences that translate to the same CDR3. The gene calls are TRBV10-1 and TRBJ1-5; TRBD1 might be the D (5 bases). V shed 3 bases and J shed 2 bases, with 8 bases lying between them. The CDR3 consists of 14 residues. Germline V lookup: CDR1 WNHNN, CDR2 SYGVQD (reference sequence). CDR3 in amino acids: CASSDRGGNQPQHF. In nucleotides, the CDR3 is TGCGCCAGCAGTGATAGGGGCGGCAATCAGCCCCAGCATTTT.

The chain carries TRBV7-2 and TRBJ2-2, with 7 positions matching TRBD1. The germline CDR1 and CDR2 sequences are SGHTA and FQGNSA. With V trimmed by 5 bases and J by 7 bases, 10 bases remained unmatched. This CDR3 is 15 amino acids long. The CDR3 DNA is TGTGCCAGCAGCCGGGGACAGAACAACGGCGGGGAGCTGTTTTTT. Residues: CASSRGQNNGGELFF. Filled out from reference TRBV7-2 and TRBJ2-2, the complete variable domain reads GAGVSQSPSNKVTEKGKDVELRCDPISGHTALYWYRQSLGQGLEFLIYFQGNSAPDKSGLPSDRFSAERTGGSVSTLTIQRTQQEDSAVYLCASSRGQNNGGELFFGEGSRLTVL.

V is TRBV10-2 and J is TRBJ2-1; D not resolved. V was trimmed by 5 bases and J by 3 bases, leaving 8 bases between them. The CDR3 runs 13 residues. From germline, CDR1 is WSHSY and CDR2 SAAADI. The CDR3 here is CASSSAGYNEQFF. In nucleotides, the CDR3 is TGCGCCAGCAGTAGCGCCGGCTACAATGAGCAGTTCTTC.

The chain uses TRBV5-1 and TRBJ1-2; D gene ambiguous. CDR1 and CDR2 from the germline V gene are SGHRS and YFSETQ. The CDR3 is 14 residues long. Trimming left V 2 bases short and J 7 bases short, with 15 bases between. The CDR3: CASSFHGVDSGYTF. Written as DNA, the CDR3 is TGCGCCAGCAGCTTCCACGGGGTAGATAGTGGCTACACCTTC.

The rearrangement uses TRBV7-9 and TRBJ2-7; 7 bases fit TRBD1. J gave up 3 bases and V 7 bases, and 9 bases lay outside the gene matches. Germline V gives CDR1 SEHNR, CDR2 FQNEAQ (reference sequence). This CDR3 contains 14 residues. Here the CDR3 reads CASKGGAGGYEQYF. CDR3 nucleotides: TGTGCCAGCAAAGGAGGTGCAGGGGGCTACGAGCAGTACTTC. The complete variable domain, with remaining parts taken from reference TRBV7-9 and TRBJ2-7, reads DTGVSQNPRHKITKRGQNVTFRCDPISEHNRLYWYRQTLGQGPEFLTYFQNEAQLEKSRLLSDRFSAERPKGSFSTLEIQRTEQGDSAMYLCASKGGAGGYEQYFGPGTRLTVT.

The chain links TRBV4-1 to TRBJ1-1, with no clear D. The CDR3 loop spans 14 amino acids. Germline CDR1 and CDR2: MGHRA and YSYEKL. The V end lost 3 bases, the J end lost 0 bases, and 8 bases lay between the germline ends. This chain's CDR3 is CASSHPGLNTEAFF. The CDR3 DNA sequence: TGCGCCAGCAGCCACCCGGGTCTGAACACTGAAGCTTTCTTT.

This clone was found a few times. This sequence joins TRBV7-8 and TRBJ1-6; 7 nucleotides match TRBD1. Trimming removed 4 bases from V and 9 bases from J; junction bases left unmatched: 6. Germline CDR1 and CDR2: SGHVS and FQNEAQ. CDR3 length equals 14 residues. Here the CDR3 reads CASSSRQGISPLHF. In nucleotides, the CDR3 is TGTGCCAGCAGCTCCAGACAGGGTATTTCACCCCTCCACTTT.

The CDR3 DNA reads as TGTGCCAGCAGTGCAGGGGTCAATCAGCCCCAGCATTTT. It is translated as CASSAGVNQPQHF. The chain recombines TRBV2 with TRBJ1-5, with D possibly matching TRBD1 (6 bases). The V gene lost 4 bases and the J gene lost 3 bases, with 7 bases spanning the gap. The CDR3 loop spans 13 amino acids. The germline V gene encodes CDR1 SNHLY and CDR2 FYNNEI.

CDR3 nucleotides: TGCAGCGGGAGGGGAGGGACTGAAGCTTTCTTT. Its translation: CSGRGGTEAFF. V gene TRBV29-1 combines with J gene TRBJ1-1; D is possibly TRBD1 (5 bases). Germline V gene data show CDR1 as SQVTM and CDR2 as ANQGSEA. V was clipped by 7 bases and J by 5 bases, with 11 bases between them. The length of the CDR3 is 11 residues.

V usage is TRBV30 and J usage is TRBJ2-1, with a possible D match to TRBD1 (5 bases). Deletions cut 2 bases from V and 5 bases from J, with 7 bases between. CDR1 is GTSNPN and CDR2 is SVGIG in the germline V gene (reference sequence). The CDR3 has 12 amino acids. The CDR3: CAWSQGDNEQFF. The CDR3 DNA sequence: TGTGCCTGGAGTCAAGGGGACAATGAGCAGTTCTTC.

The chain couples TRBV19 to TRBJ2-5; perhaps TRBD2 as D (6 bases). V lost 0 bases to trimming and J lost 4 bases, with 12 bases between them. This CDR3 has 15 residues. Per germline, CDR1 LNHDA and CDR2 SQIVND (reference sequence). CDR3: CASSIDRRVGETQYF. CDR3 sequence (DNA): TGTGCCAGTAGTATAGATCGGAGGGTAGGAGAGACCCAGTACTTC.

V and J are TRBV5-6 and TRBJ1-5, with a weak D call TRBD1 (5 bases). V lost 4 bases to trimming and J lost 5 bases, with 19 bases between them. The germline CDR1 and CDR2 sequences are SGHDT and YYEEEE. The CDR3 extends over 16 amino acids. The CDR3 coding sequence is TGTGCCAGCAGCCTAGCGACGGGGAGAGGGGATCAGCCCCAGCATTTT. Protein sequence: CASSLATGRGDQPQHF.